The 2 T cell receptor beta chains in this list originate from one sample, sequenced in a study of blood T cells in healthy people across ages. Primers used in a second PCR of about 7 to 11 cycles were a sample-barcoded 5' primer and a J-beta primer mix. TCRdb redid the calling of the 5' RACE reads with MiXCR, one entry per CDR3 protein. The sample yields some 1.6 million distinct CDR3 sequences, around 36% seen once. The specimen was blood. These receptors originate from a woman in her twenties or thirties in good health.

This clonotype was seen at least ten times. The chain is built from TRBV5-5 and TRBJ2-7; no clear D. The CDR3 runs 12 residues. The germline CDR1 and CDR2 sequences are SGHKS and YYEKEE (reference sequence). V gave up 4 bases and J gave up 10 bases, with 15 bases separating them. The CDR3 nucleotides are TGTGCCAGCAGCCCCGACCGGGTTCGCCAGTACTTC. Its translation: CASSPDRVRQYF.

There are a few counts of this clonotype. V is TRBV20-1 and J is TRBJ2-5; no firm D call. With 4 bases removed from V and 5 bases from J, the gap between germline ends came to 14 bases. CDR3 length: 13 residues. Germline V gives CDR1 DFQATT, CDR2 SNEGSKA (reference sequence). CDR3 sequence (DNA): TGCAGTGCTAATCCGGTCTATGAGGAGACCCAGTACTTC. This sequence encodes CSANPVYEETQYF.